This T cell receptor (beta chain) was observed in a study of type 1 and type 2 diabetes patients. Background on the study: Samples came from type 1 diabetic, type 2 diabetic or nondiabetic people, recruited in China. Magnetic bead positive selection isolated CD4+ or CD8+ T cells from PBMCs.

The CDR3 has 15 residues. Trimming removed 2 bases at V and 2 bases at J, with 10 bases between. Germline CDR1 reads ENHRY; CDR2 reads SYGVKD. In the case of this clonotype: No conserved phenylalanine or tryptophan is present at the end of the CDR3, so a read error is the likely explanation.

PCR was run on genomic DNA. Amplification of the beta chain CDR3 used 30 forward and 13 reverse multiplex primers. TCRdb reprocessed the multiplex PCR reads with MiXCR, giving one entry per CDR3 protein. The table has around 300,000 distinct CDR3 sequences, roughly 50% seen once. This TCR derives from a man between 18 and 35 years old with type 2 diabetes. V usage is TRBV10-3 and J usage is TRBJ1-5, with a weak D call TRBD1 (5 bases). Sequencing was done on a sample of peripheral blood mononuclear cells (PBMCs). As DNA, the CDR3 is TGTGCCATCAGTGAGGCAGGGATCGGCAATCAGCCCCAGCATTTA. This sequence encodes CAISEAGIGNQPQHL.